Sequencing of this T cell receptor (beta chain) was carried out in a study of T-cell reconstitution after alpha-beta-depleted transplantation in children. Unique molecular identifiers were incorporated when the TCRbeta library was constructed. TCRdb processed the PCR reads anew with MiXCR; each CDR3 protein has one entry. The sample has about 200,000 distinct CDR3 sequences, roughly 14% seen once. In this sample, this clonotype turned up many times. With V trimmed by 5 bases and J by 0 bases, 13 bases remained unmatched. There are 17 residues in the CDR3. Germline V lookup: CDR1 SGHVS, CDR2 FQNEAQ. The sequence was obtained from a human donor who donated a stem cell graft to a child with acute lymphoblastic leukemia. This rearrangement joins TRBV7-8 to TRBJ2-7; the match to TRBD2 covers 7 bases. The input for sequencing was PBMCs from the stem cell graft donor, taken from the stem cell graft. CDR3 amino acids: CASSLSIRGGYSYEQYF. In DNA, the CDR3 is TGTGCCAGCAGCCTGAGTATAAGGGGAGGGTACTCCTACGAGCAGTACTTC.